This T cell receptor (beta chain) was found in a study of control samples from healthy donors and cancer patients. TCRdb's table, derived via immunoSEQ multiplex PCR, lists solely in-frame clones and lacks some. The repertoire holds some 80,000 clones, with under 90% as singletons. V lost 2 bases and J lost 5, with 14 bases in between. This CDR3 contains 16 residues. Germline V lookup: CDR1 SGHRS, CDR2 YFSETQ. The sequence derives from a man aged 45-60 years in good health. Sequenced input: blood. The chain is built from TRBV5-1 and TRBJ1-6, with D maybe TRBD1 (5 bases). CDR3 coding DNA: TGCGCCAGCAGCTTCCTCCCAGGACAAGATAATTCACCCCTCCACTTT. Amino acids: CASSFLPGQDNSPLHF.